The 31 T cell receptor beta chains below come from one sample, sequenced in a study of blood T cell repertoires in COVID-19. Here immunoSEQ multiplex PCR was the method, and the copy in TCRdb shows in-frame clones only, minus some. The repertoire holds roughly 120,000 clones, with more than 80% as singletons. Material for sequencing was peripheral blood. These receptors all come from a woman aged 60-75 years with acute or convalescent COVID-19.

The chain couples TRBV13 to TRBJ1-3; no clear D. The CDR3 extends over 13 amino acids. Germline CDR1 reads PRHDT; CDR2 reads FYEKMQ (reference sequence). V was clipped by 5 bases and J by 6 bases, with 11 bases between them. The CDR3 DNA is TGTGCCAGCAGCACGGGATACCCAAACACCATATATTTT. Amino acid sequence: CASSTGYPNTIYF.

This clone was seen a handful of times. This chain's CDR3 is CASGQSSGNTIYF. Written as DNA, the CDR3 is TGTGCCAGTGGACAGAGTTCAGGAAACACCATATATTTT. This chain uses TRBV19 with TRBJ1-3, with a possible D match to TRBD1 (6 bases). The V end was cut by 8 bases, the J end by 4 bases, with 12 bases between. The CDR3 has 13 residues. Germline CDR1 and CDR2: LNHDA and SQIVND (reference sequence).

The V gene is TRBV4-1, the J gene TRBJ1-1; D not resolved. V lost 3 bases and J lost 5, with 22 bases in between. The CDR3 covers 17 residues. Per germline, CDR1 MGHRA and CDR2 YSYEKL. CDR3 loop: CASSHRLRIVKRTEAFF. The DNA for the CDR3 is TGCGCCAGCAGCCATCGTTTACGGATTGTTAAGCGTACTGAAGCTTTCTTT.

The CDR3 reads CAWGWREVNQPQHF. As DNA, the CDR3 is TGTGCCTGGGGGTGGAGGGAGGTAAATCAGCCCCAGCATTTT. The chain employs TRBV30 and TRBJ1-5, with D unclear. Germline CDR1 and CDR2: GTSNPN and SVGIG (reference sequence). The CDR3 has 14 residues. The V end lost 5 bases, the J end lost 4 bases, and 15 bases lay between the germline ends.

The genes are TRBV23-1 and TRBJ2-2; 7 bases match TRBD1. TRBV23-1 is known as an ORF, though its function is uncertain. This CDR3 contains 17 residues. V lost 7 bases to trimming and J lost 1 base; unmatched junction nucleotides: 12. CDR3 in DNA: TGCGCCAGCACCCGACCCCCGGGACAGAAGAACACCGGGGAGCTGTTTTTT. Translation gives CASTRPPGQKNTGELFF.

This clone was found once. The chain combines TRBV5-1 with TRBJ1-3, with 7 bases aligning to TRBD1. The germline CDR1 and CDR2 sequences are SGHRS and YFSETQ. CDR3 length equals 17 residues. The J segment lost 3 bases and the V segment lost 0 bases, leaving 9 bases of the junction unmatched. CDR3 protein: CASSLDLAGQSGNTIYF. For the CDR3, the DNA is TGCGCCAGCAGCTTGGACCTCGCGGGACAGAGTGGAAACACCATATATTTT.

The chain joins TRBV4-1 to TRBJ2-1, with TRBD2 as a possible D gene (5 bases). CDR3 length: 15 amino acids. V lost 2 bases to trimming and J lost 5 bases, with 13 bases between them. Germline V gene data show CDR1 as MGHRA and CDR2 as YSYEKL. The CDR3 nucleotides read TGCGCCAGCAGCCAAATCCGGCTAGCTCACAATGAGCAGTTCTTC. Its translation: CASSQIRLAHNEQFF.

This clone occurred a few times. The chain recombines TRBV20-1 with TRBJ2-1; TRBD1 matches 8 bases. Germline CDR1 reads DFQATT; CDR2 reads SNEGSKA (reference sequence). The V and J ends lost 3 bases and 3 bases, in that order; junction bases with no gene match: 4. This CDR3 region has 14 residues. The CDR3 DNA reads TGCAGTGCTAGTCAGGGGGCGGTCTACAATGAGCAGTTCTTC. Translated, it gives CSASQGAVYNEQFF.

This clone occurred a few times. This chain uses TRBV7-2 with TRBJ1-5; D gene ambiguous. The CDR3 length is 12 residues. The germline V and J ends were trimmed by 3 bases and 6 bases, with 6 bases remaining between them. The V gene's germline CDR1 is SGHTA and CDR2 FQGNSA. The DNA of the CDR3 is TGTGCCAGCAGCTTGGAGACTCAGCCCCAGCATTTT. Its translation: CASSLETQPQHF.

To note about this clone: The sample holds other DNA sequences that translate to the same CDR3. The rearrangement links TRBV9 to TRBJ1-3; unclear D gene. Germline V gene data show CDR1 as SGDLS and CDR2 as YYNGEE. The CDR3 runs 15 residues. V was trimmed by 2 bases and J by 1 base, leaving 10 bases between them. CDR3 sequence: CASSVHGGSGNTIYF. The DNA of the CDR3 is TGTGCCAGCAGCGTTCACGGAGGTTCTGGAAACACCATATATTTT.

The chain recombines TRBV14 with TRBJ2-6, with unresolved D. The V end lost 4 bases, the J end lost 1 base, and 11 bases lay between the germline ends. This CDR3 has 16 residues. Per the germline V gene, CDR1 is SGHDN and CDR2 is FVKESK. This CDR3 reads CASSLLQLSGANVLTF. Here the CDR3 DNA reads TGTGCCAGCAGCCTCTTACAATTATCTGGGGCCAACGTCCTGACTTTC.

The chain couples TRBV30 to TRBJ1-6; D is uncertain. Trimming took 3 bases from V and 9 from J, leaving 9 bases between them. The CDR3 runs 12 residues. CDR1 GTSNPN and CDR2 SVGIG come from the germline V gene (reference sequence). CDR3 coding DNA: TGTGCCTGGAGGGGCGAAGTTTCACCCCTCCACTTT. Amino acids: CAWRGEVSPLHF.

This chain joins TRBV5-1 and TRBJ2-3; 7 nucleotides match TRBD1. The trim removed 4 bases at V and 3 bases at J, leaving 2 bases unmatched. CDR1 and CDR2 (germline): SGHRS, YFSETQ. The CDR3 runs 13 residues. The CDR3 protein is CASSGTATDTQYF. In DNA form, the CDR3 reads TGCGCCAGCAGCGGGACAGCGACAGATACGCAGTATTTT.

V usage is TRBV5-1 and J usage is TRBJ1-1, with TRBD1 as a possible D gene (6 bases). The CDR3 has 15 amino acids. V dropped 3 bases and J dropped 0 bases, with 12 bases sitting between them. Per germline, CDR1 SGHRS and CDR2 YFSETQ. The CDR3 DNA follows: TGCGCCAGCAGCTCCTTACAGGGTCTGAACACTGAAGCTTTCTTT. Protein: CASSSLQGLNTEAFF.

The chain carries TRBV28 and TRBJ2-5; 7 bases line up with TRBD1. V lost 6 bases and J lost 5; bases outside the gene matches: 9. The CDR3 is 14 amino acids. In germline, CDR1 is MDHEN, CDR2 SYDVKM. The CDR3 DNA sequence: TGTGCCAGCAGCCCGGGGACAGCCCGGGAGACCCAGTACTTC. It encodes CASSPGTARETQYF.

This clone was seen once. V and J are TRBV12-3 or TRBV12-4 and TRBJ2-7; D perhaps matches TRBD1 (6 bases). Trimming left V 3 bases short and J 6 bases short, with 12 bases between. The CDR3 covers 13 residues. CDR3 protein: CASSLSRGSEQYF. Written as DNA, the CDR3 is TGTGCCAGCAGTTTGAGTAGGGGGTCCGAGCAGTACTTC.

This chain joins TRBV10-3 and TRBJ2-7; TRBD2 is a possible D gene (5 bases). V was clipped by 10 bases and J by 1 base, with 14 bases between them. The CDR3 is 13 residues long. The germline CDR1 and CDR2 sequences are ENHRY and SYGVKD. Written as DNA, the CDR3 is TGTGCCACCGAGGGAGCCGGGTCCTACGAGCAGTACTTC. This sequence encodes CATEGAGSYEQYF.

This chain's CDR3 is CASRPLENTEAFF. For the CDR3, the DNA is TGTGCCAGCAGACCTCTAGAGAACACTGAAGCTTTCTTT. This chain connects TRBV6-5 to TRBJ1-1; D remains unclear. Trimming removed 6 bases from V and 1 base from J, with 9 bases in between. Germline V gene sequence: CDR1 MNHEY, CDR2 SVGAGI. This CDR3 is 13 amino acids long.

The chain recombines TRBV5-6 with TRBJ1-1; TRBD1 aligns across 8 bases. This CDR3 has 13 amino acids. The germline V gene encodes CDR1 SGHDT and CDR2 YYEEEE. Trimming cost V 2 bases and J 7 bases; bases outside gene matches: 4. The DNA for the CDR3 is TGTGCCAGCAGCTTTCAACAGGGGGGTGAAGCTTTCTTT. Translation gives CASSFQQGGEAFF.

V and J are TRBV5-1 and TRBJ2-3, with 8 bases lining up with TRBD2. The junction had 7 bases not matched to a gene; V was cut back by 2 bases and J by 5 bases. Germline V lookup: CDR1 SGHRS, CDR2 YFSETQ. The CDR3 length is 15 residues. The CDR3 loop is CASSFNAGGGDTQYF. Here the CDR3 DNA reads TGCGCCAGCAGCTTCAATGCGGGGGGAGGAGATACGCAGTATTTT.

This chain uses TRBV3-1 (or the pseudogene TRBV3-2) with TRBJ2-3, with 7 bases identical to TRBD1. The CDR3 sequence is 15 residues long. Germline V gene lookup returns CDR1 LGHDT and CDR2 YNNKEL (reference sequence). The J segment lost 2 bases and the V segment lost 3 bases, leaving 5 bases of the junction unmatched. The CDR3 reads CASSQGTVPTDTQYF. The CDR3 coding sequence is TGTGCCAGCAGCCAGGGGACAGTCCCCACAGATACGCAGTATTTT.

The rearrangement links TRBV19 to TRBJ1-3; 8 nucleotides match TRBD1. V shed 4 bases and J 7 bases; nucleotides not matched to a gene: 12. This CDR3 is 16 amino acids long. Germline CDR1 LNHDA, CDR2 SQIVND (reference sequence). CDR3 amino acids: CASSSPRDRNFNTIYF. The CDR3 DNA sequence: TGTGCCAGTAGTAGTCCTCGGGACAGGAACTTTAACACCATATATTTT.

This chain joins TRBV19 and TRBJ2-7; 8 bases are a match to TRBD1. The CDR3 loop spans 14 amino acids. Per the germline V gene, CDR1 is LNHDA and CDR2 is SQIVND (reference sequence). The V gene end was trimmed by 3 bases and the J gene end by 0 bases; junction bases not matched to a gene: 1. The CDR3 bases are TGTGCCAGTAGTATGCAGGGGGCCTCCTACGAGCAGTACTTC. Encoded protein: CASSMQGASYEQYF. Together with reference TRBV19 and TRBJ2-7, the CDR3 gives the full variable domain: DGGITQSPKYLFRKEGQNVTLSCEQNLNHDAMYWYRQDPGQGLRLIYYSQIVNDFQKGDIAEGYSVSREKKESFPLTVTSAQKNPTAFYLCASSMQGASYEQYFGPGTRLTVT.

The V gene is TRBV29-1, the J gene TRBJ1-6; unclear D gene. CDR1 and CDR2 from the germline V gene are SQVTM and ANQGSEA. Trimming left V 6 bases short and J 7 bases short, with 13 bases between. The CDR3 length is 13 residues. DNA of the CDR3: TGCAGCGTGCGAAGCGGAGCCAATTCACCCCTCCACTTT. Residues: CSVRSGANSPLHF.

About this clone itself: The sample contains more than one DNA sequence encoding this CDR3. V usage is TRBV6-5 and J usage is TRBJ1-2; maybe TRBD1 (5 bases). CDR1 MNHEY and CDR2 SVGAGI come from the germline V gene. Trimming pared 6 bases from V and 1 base from J, leaving 6 bases between. The CDR3 loop spans 12 amino acids. The CDR3 sequence is CASRQGNYGYTF. CDR3 sequence (DNA): TGTGCCAGCAGGCAGGGTAACTATGGCTACACCTTC.

This clone came up once. This chain links TRBV18 with TRBJ1-1; D is unresolved. Germline V gives CDR1 KGHSH, CDR2 LQKENI. V lost 0 bases, J lost 1 base, and 12 bases lay in between. This CDR3 is built from 16 residues. The CDR3: CASSPPNSPKNTEAFF. The CDR3 DNA follows: TGTGCCAGCTCACCACCGAACAGCCCAAAGAACACTGAAGCTTTCTTT.

This clone has only one observation. This rearrangement joins TRBV27 to TRBJ2-5; 8 bases match TRBD2. CDR1 is MNHEY and CDR2 is SMNVEV in the germline V gene (reference sequence). The CDR3 runs to 17 residues. V was clipped by 6 bases and J by 3 bases; unmatched bases: 15. The CDR3 bases are TGTGCCAGCAGCTTGACGATATTAGCGGGAACCAAAGAGACCCAGTACTTC. The encoded protein is CASSLTILAGTKETQYF.

This clone was picked up a small number of times. The CDR3 here is CASSSRAPGGGKLFF. The CDR3 nucleotides read TGTGCCAGCAGCTCCCGGGCCCCCGGAGGTGGAAAACTGTTTTTT. The gene calls are TRBV7-2 and TRBJ1-4; the D is unclear. The V gene's germline CDR1 is SGHTA and CDR2 FQGNSA. V was trimmed by 4 bases and J by 10 bases, leaving 19 bases between them. The CDR3 has 15 amino acids.

In DNA form, the CDR3 reads TGTGCCAGCAGACGGGAAACCGGGGAGCTGTTTTTT. It encodes CASRRETGELFF. The chain links TRBV9 to TRBJ2-2, with TRBD2 as a possible D gene (5 bases). Germline V CDR1 and CDR2: SGDLS, YYNGEE. The V and J ends lost 5 bases and 5 bases respectively, with 7 bases between them. This CDR3 has 12 residues.

This clone was detected once. Written as DNA, the CDR3 is TGTGCCTGGAGTGGGAACAGCGGTTCACCCCTCCACTTT. Encoded protein: CAWSGNSGSPLHF. The chain employs TRBV30 and TRBJ1-6; D not resolved. The V and J ends lost 1 base and 9 bases respectively, with 10 bases between them. The CDR3 covers 13 residues. From germline, CDR1 is GTSNPN and CDR2 SVGIG (reference sequence).

The chain joins TRBV20-1 to TRBJ1-2; D is unclear. The CDR3 sequence is 13 residues long. Germline V lookup: CDR1 DFQATT, CDR2 SNEGSKA (reference sequence). The V and J ends lost 3 bases and 8 bases respectively, with 16 bases between them. The CDR3 here is CSASAGYDRGYTF. The DNA of the CDR3 is TGCAGTGCTAGTGCAGGTTACGATAGAGGCTACACCTTC.